These T cell receptor beta chains were read from a single sample in a study of OX40 agonist ivuxolimab in advanced cancers. The repertoire was sequenced with immunoSEQ multiplex PCR; TCRdb's copy has only in-frame clones and lacks some. The table has about 96,000 clones, less than 95% seen once. The input for sequencing was CD4+ or CD8+ T cells sorted from blood, taken in a trial of the OX40 agonist ivuxolimab. The receptors were gathered from an adult with an advanced solid tumor such as melanoma, head and neck, liver or kidney cancer. Each CDR3 is given with its conserved first and last residue. A D gene is named only where the DNA matches it firmly. Clone size is not always given. Where it is, it says once, few, many or a class for expanded clones.

v_gene	abundance	d_gene	j_gene	CDR3aa	CDR3nt
TRBV7-9	once	-	TRBJ2-5	CASSLGLGAHETQYF	TGTGCCAGCAGTTTGGGTTTGGGGGCGCACGAGACCCAGTACTTC
TRBV7-2	-	-	TRBJ1-3	CASSMLGGITGNTIYF	TGTGCCAGCAGCATGCTGGGGGGCATCACTGGAAACACCATATATTTT
TRBV7-9	-	TRBD1	TRBJ2-7	CASSLAAGQGPHEQYF	TGTGCCAGCAGCTTAGCCGCAGGACAGGGGCCACACGAGCAGTACTTC
TRBV19	few	-	TRBJ1-5	CASSPPLGAVNQPQHF	TGTGCCAGTAGTCCGCCCCTGGGCGCTGTCAATCAGCCCCAGCATTTT
TRBV20-1	-	-	TRBJ1-4	CSARDDEKLFF	TGCAGTGCTCGGGACGATGAAAAACTGTTTTTT
TRBV29-1	-	TRBD2	TRBJ2-1	CSVDWGSGRLLSYNEQFF	TGCAGCGTTGATTGGGGTAGCGGGAGGCTCCTCTCCTACAATGAGCAGTTCTTC
TRBV7-9	-	-	TRBJ1-3	CASSLSGNTIYF	TGTGCCAGCAGCTTATCGGGAAACACCATATATTTT
TRBV11-3	-	-	TRBJ2-7	CASSQQPRAYEQYF	TGTGCCAGCAGCCAGCAACCGAGGGCCTACGAGCAGTACTTC
TRBV9	-	-	TRBJ2-2	CASSPSGYRPTGELFF	TGTGCCAGCAGCCCTAGTGGTTATAGGCCTACCGGGGAGCTGTTTTTT
TRBV11-3	-	TRBD1	TRBJ1-2	CASSDRVYHGYTF	TGTGCCAGCAGTGACAGGGTTTACCATGGCTACACCTTC
TRBV5-1	-	TRBD1	TRBJ1-1	CASSLTGANTEAFF	TGCGCCAGCAGCTTGACAGGGGCGAACACTGAAGCTTTCTTT
TRBV7-2	-	-	TRBJ2-7	CASSTGTGYYEQYF	TGTGCCAGCAGCACCGGGACTGGCTACTACGAGCAGTACTTC
TRBV11-3	-	TRBD2	TRBJ2-7	CASSLDQREGSYEQYF	TGTGCCAGCAGCTTAGATCAGCGGGAGGGCTCCTACGAGCAGTACTTC
TRBV4-1	-	-	TRBJ1-1	CASSQVALGRPEAFF	TGCGCCAGCAGCCAAGTTGCTCTCGGACGGCCTGAAGCTTTCTTT
TRBV4-2	-	TRBD2	TRBJ2-1	CASSPGGTSAYNEQFF	TGTGCCAGCAGCCCGGGCGGGACTAGCGCCTACAATGAGCAGTTCTTC
TRBV7-9	-	-	TRBJ2-1	CASSLDGPSEQFF	TGTGCCAGCAGCTTAGATGGCCCCTCTGAGCAGTTCTTC
TRBV7-2	-	-	TRBJ2-3	CASTEGGRGNSDTQYF	TGTGCCAGCACCGAGGGGGGGCGAGGTAATTCAGATACGCAGTATTTT
TRBV14	-	TRBD1	TRBJ1-1	CASSQDVGTGGAMNTEAFF	TGTGCCAGCAGCCAAGATGTCGGGACAGGGGGCGCCATGAACACTGAAGCTTTCTTT
TRBV7-2	-	-	TRBJ1-5	CASSLSSRTGNQPQHF	TGTGCCAGCAGCTTATCGAGTCGCACGGGGAATCAGCCCCAGCATTTT
TRBV2	few	TRBD1	TRBJ1-5	CASSGTGGTQPQHF	TGTGCCAGCAGTGGGACAGGGGGCACTCAGCCCCAGCATTTT
TRBV5-1	few	TRBD2	TRBJ2-3	CASSLGGAGTTDTQYF	TGCGCCAGCAGCTTGGGAGGAGCGGGGACCACAGATACGCAGTATTTT
TRBV30	-	-	TRBJ1-1	CAWRRRLNTEAFF	TGTGCCTGGAGGCGCAGGCTGAACACTGAAGCTTTCTTT
TRBV7-3	-	TRBD1	TRBJ2-7	CASSHDRGEQYF	TGTGCCAGCAGCCACGACAGGGGCGAGCAGTACTTC
TRBV2	-	TRBD1	TRBJ2-7	CASSERTGFSYEQYF	TGTGCCAGCAGTGAAAGGACAGGGTTCTCCTACGAGCAGTACTTC
TRBV6-5	-	-	TRBJ1-5	CASSRRSGNQPQHF	TGTGCCAGCAGTCGCAGATCAGGTAATCAGCCCCAGCATTTT
TRBV11-3	-	-	TRBJ1-5	CASRVNLARQPQHF	TGTGCCAGCAGAGTAAACCTGGCAAGACAGCCCCAGCATTTT
TRBV10-3	-	TRBD2	TRBJ2-3	CAISDGAGGPSDTQYF	TGTGCCATCAGTGACGGGGCGGGAGGGCCTTCAGATACGCAGTATTTT
TRBV30	-	-	TRBJ1-5	CAWSVPTGQFSNQPQHF	TGTGCCTGGAGTGTTCCGACGGGGCAGTTTAGCAATCAGCCCCAGCATTTT
TRBV9	once	-	TRBJ2-7	CASSASPLGAASSYEQYF	TGTGCCAGCAGCGCTTCGCCTCTAGGGGCGGCGAGTTCCTACGAGCAGTACTTC
TRBV11-2	-	-	TRBJ1-3	CASSRWARNTIYF	TGTGCCAGCAGCCGTTGGGCGCGGAACACCATATATTTT
TRBV7-8	-	-	TRBJ2-4	CASSLDTGNIQYF	TGTGCCAGCAGCTTAGACACGGGAAACATTCAGTACTTC
TRBV7-9	-	TRBD1	TRBJ2-3	CASSFGQVIDTQYF	TGTGCCAGCAGCTTCGGACAGGTCATAGATACGCAGTATTTT
TRBV6-5	-	-	TRBJ2-5	CASSYRTGETQYF	TGTGCCAGCAGTTACCGGACGGGGGAGACCCAGTACTTC
TRBV7-2	-	TRBD1	TRBJ2-2	CASSLIGTGAGELFF	TGTGCCAGCAGCCTAATAGGGACAGGGGCCGGGGAGCTGTTTTTT
TRBV18	-	TRBD1	TRBJ1-1	CASSPPGQGFSSEAFF	TGTGCCAGCTCACCCCCCGGACAGGGCTTTAGCTCTGAAGCTTTCTTT
TRBV9	-	TRBD2	TRBJ2-5	CASSVDRLAGGLETQYF	TGTGCCAGCAGCGTAGATCGCCTAGCGGGAGGTTTGGAGACCCAGTACTTC
TRBV18	-	-	TRBJ2-1	CASSPSRGPSYNEQFF	TGTGCCAGCTCACCATCCCGGGGTCCCTCCTACAATGAGCAGTTCTTC
TRBV30	few	TRBD1	TRBJ2-7	CAGGQGAYEQYF	TGTGCCGGGGGACAGGGGGCCTACGAGCAGTACTTC
TRBV28	-	TRBD2	TRBJ2-1	CATRPGLAGVEQFF	TGTGCCACCAGGCCGGGACTAGCGGGAGTTGAGCAGTTCTTC
TRBV28	-	-	TRBJ1-1	CASSLMVTEAFF	TGTGCCAGCAGTTTAATGGTCACTGAAGCTTTCTTT
TRBV30	-	-	TRBJ1-6	CAWHREQNSPLHF	TGTGCCTGGCACAGGGAGCAGAATTCACCCCTCCACTTT
TRBV9	once	TRBD1	TRBJ2-3	CASSSRQGGTDTQYF	TGTGCCAGCAGCTCTCGACAGGGGGGAACGGATACGCAGTATTTT
TRBV6-1	-	TRBD1	TRBJ2-5	CASSGNRGPQETQYF	TGTGCCAGCAGTGGAAACAGGGGGCCGCAAGAGACCCAGTACTTC
TRBV7-2	-	-	TRBJ2-3	CASSWDGDVTDTQYF	TGTGCCAGCAGCTGGGACGGGGACGTAACAGATACGCAGTATTTT
TRBV6-5	-	TRBD2	TRBJ2-7	CASSSPGLAVYEQYF	TGTGCCAGCAGTTCCCCGGGACTAGCGGTCTACGAGCAGTACTTC
TRBV2	-	TRBD1	TRBJ1-4	CASSDISGTGGEKLFF	TGTGCCAGCAGTGATATCTCCGGGACAGGTGGGGAAAAACTGTTTTTT